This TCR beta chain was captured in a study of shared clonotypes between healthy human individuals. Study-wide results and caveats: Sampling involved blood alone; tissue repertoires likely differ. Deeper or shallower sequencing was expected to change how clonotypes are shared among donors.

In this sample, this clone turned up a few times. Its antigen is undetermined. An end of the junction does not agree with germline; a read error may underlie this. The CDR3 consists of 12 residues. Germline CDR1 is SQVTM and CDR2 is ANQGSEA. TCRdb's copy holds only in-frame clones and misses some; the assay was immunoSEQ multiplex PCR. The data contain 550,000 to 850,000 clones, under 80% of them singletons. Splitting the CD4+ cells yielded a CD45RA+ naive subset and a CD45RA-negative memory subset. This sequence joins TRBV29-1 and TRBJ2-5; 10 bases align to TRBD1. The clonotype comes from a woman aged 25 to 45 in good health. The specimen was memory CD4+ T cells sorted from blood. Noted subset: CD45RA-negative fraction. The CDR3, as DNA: TGCAGCGTTGCCGGACAGGGGGTGCCTTACGACTTC. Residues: CSVAGQGVPYDF. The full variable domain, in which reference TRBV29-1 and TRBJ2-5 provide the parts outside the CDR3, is SAVISQKPSRDICQRGTSLTIQCQVDSQVTMMFWYRQQPGQSLTLIATANQGSEATYESGFVIDKFPISRPNLTFSTLTVSNMSPEDSSIYLCSVAGQGVPYDFGPGTRLLVL.